The 3 T cell receptor beta chains presented below share a single source sample, sequenced in a study of T cell responses to AZD1222 COVID-19 vaccine. Assay used: immunoSEQ multiplex PCR; TCRdb lists only in-frame clones, some missing. The sample lists around 54,000 clones; 86% were seen once. The sample in question was peripheral blood, obtained 28 days after the second AZD1222 dose. The receptors originated from an adult who received the AZD1222 COVID-19 vaccine.

The chain has TRBV27 and TRBJ1-6; possibly TRBD1 for D (5 bases). Per germline, CDR1 MNHEY and CDR2 SMNVEV (reference sequence). Trimming stripped 2 bases from V and 7 bases from J, with 12 bases between. The CDR3 contains 15 residues. In nucleotides, the CDR3 is TGTGCCAGCAGTTTAAAGCCCGGGGGGAATTCACCCCTCCACTTT. Translating it yields CASSLKPGGNSPLHF.

The rearrangement joins TRBV4-3 to TRBJ2-7; either TRBD1 or TRBD2 may fit D (6 bases each). This CDR3 is built from 15 residues. Germline values: CDR1 LGHNA, CDR2 YSLEER. Trimming removed 0 bases at V and 7 bases at J, with 16 bases between. CDR3 sequence: CASSQERRGRWEQYF. Written as DNA, the CDR3 is TGCGCCAGCAGCCAAGAGAGAAGGGGGAGGTGGGAGCAGTACTTC.

This chain uses TRBV9 with TRBJ2-7, with 12 bases lining up with TRBD1. The V segment lost 2 bases and the J segment 5 bases; nucleotides outside the gene matches: 5. Germline CDR1 is SGDLS and CDR2 is YYNGEE. The CDR3 is 15 residues long. The CDR3: CASSVGQGAENEQYF. Written as DNA, the CDR3 is TGTGCCAGCAGCGTGGGACAGGGGGCGGAAAACGAGCAGTACTTC.